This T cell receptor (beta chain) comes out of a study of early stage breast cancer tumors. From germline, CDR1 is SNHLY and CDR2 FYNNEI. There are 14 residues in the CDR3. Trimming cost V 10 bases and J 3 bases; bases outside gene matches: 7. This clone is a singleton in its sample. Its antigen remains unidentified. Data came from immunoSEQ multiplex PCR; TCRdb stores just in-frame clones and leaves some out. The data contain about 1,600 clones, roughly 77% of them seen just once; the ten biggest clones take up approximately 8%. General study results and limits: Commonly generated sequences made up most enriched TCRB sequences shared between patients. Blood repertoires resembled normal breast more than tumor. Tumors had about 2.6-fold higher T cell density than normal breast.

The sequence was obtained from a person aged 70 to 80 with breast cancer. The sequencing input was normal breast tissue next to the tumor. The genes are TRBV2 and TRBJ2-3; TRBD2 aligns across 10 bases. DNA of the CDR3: TGTGCCACAAGAGCGGGGGGGCTAACAGATACGCAGTATTTT. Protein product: CATRAGGLTDTQYF.